This record looks at one T cell receptor beta chain sequence and its context. The antigen remains undetermined. TCRdb reanalysed the RT-PCR reads using MiXCR and keeps one entry per CDR3 protein. The sample consists of about 580,000 distinct CDR3 sequences, around 13% of them appearing once. This record comes from a study of response to subunit inactivated influenza vaccine. This CDR3 is built from 14 residues. CDR1 and CDR2 (germline): KGHSH, LQKENI. With 3 bases removed from V and 9 bases from J, the gap between germline ends came to 12 bases. Regarding the study as a whole: Each seasonal flu vaccination may recruit only limited new T cells, authors suggested.

Sample: PBMCs from blood, taken 11 to 12 days after vaccination. The sequence was collected from a man aged 50 to 59 who received an inactivated influenza vaccine. The chain uses TRBV18 and TRBJ1-6, with D tentatively TRBD1 (6 bases). Written as DNA, the CDR3 is TGTGCCAGCTCACCGGGGGGGCTGGGTTCACCCCTCCACTTT. It codes for CASSPGGLGSPLHF.